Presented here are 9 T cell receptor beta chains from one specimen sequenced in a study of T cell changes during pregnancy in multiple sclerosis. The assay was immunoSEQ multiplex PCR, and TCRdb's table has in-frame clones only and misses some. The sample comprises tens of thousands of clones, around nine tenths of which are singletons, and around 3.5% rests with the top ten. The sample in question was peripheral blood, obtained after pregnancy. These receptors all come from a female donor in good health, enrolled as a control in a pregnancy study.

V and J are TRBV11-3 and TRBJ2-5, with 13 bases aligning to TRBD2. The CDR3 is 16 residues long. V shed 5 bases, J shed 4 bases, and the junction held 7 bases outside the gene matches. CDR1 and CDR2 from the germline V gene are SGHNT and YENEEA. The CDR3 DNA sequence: TGTGCCAGCAGCCCCGGACTAGCGGGGGTCGTAGAGACCCAGTACTTC. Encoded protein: CASSPGLAGVVETQYF.

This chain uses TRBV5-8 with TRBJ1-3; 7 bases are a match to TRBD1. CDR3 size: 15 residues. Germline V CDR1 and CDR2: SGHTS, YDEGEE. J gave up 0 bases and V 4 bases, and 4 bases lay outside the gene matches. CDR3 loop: CASSGYRGSGNTIYF. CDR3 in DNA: TGTGCCAGCAGCGGTTACAGGGGCTCTGGAAACACCATATATTTT. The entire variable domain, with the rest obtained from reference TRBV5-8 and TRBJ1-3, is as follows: EAGVTQSPTHLIKTRGQQATLRCSPISGHTSVYWYQQALGLGLQFLLWYDEGEERNRGNFPPRFSGRQFPNYSSELNVNALELEDSALYLCASSGYRGSGNTIYFGEGSWLTVV.

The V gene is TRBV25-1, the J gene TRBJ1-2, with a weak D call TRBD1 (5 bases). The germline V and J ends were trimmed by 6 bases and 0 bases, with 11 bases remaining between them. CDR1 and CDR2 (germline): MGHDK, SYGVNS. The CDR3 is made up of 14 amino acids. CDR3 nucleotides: TGTGCCAGCAGAGCGACAGAACCTAACTATGGCTACACCTTC. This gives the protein CASRATEPNYGYTF.

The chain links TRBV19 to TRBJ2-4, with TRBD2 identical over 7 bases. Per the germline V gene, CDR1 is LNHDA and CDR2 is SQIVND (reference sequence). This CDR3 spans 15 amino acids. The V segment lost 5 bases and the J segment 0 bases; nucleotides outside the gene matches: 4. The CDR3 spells CASSPWGGAKNIQYF. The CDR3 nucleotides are TGTGCCAGTAGTCCTTGGGGGGGAGCCAAAAACATTCAGTACTTC.

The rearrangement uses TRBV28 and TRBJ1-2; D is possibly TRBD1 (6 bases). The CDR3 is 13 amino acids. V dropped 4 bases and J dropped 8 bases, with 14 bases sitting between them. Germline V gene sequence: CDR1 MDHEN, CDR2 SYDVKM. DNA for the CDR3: TGTGCCAGCAGTTCCGAGGACAGAGAAGGCTACACCTTC. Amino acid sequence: CASSSEDREGYTF.

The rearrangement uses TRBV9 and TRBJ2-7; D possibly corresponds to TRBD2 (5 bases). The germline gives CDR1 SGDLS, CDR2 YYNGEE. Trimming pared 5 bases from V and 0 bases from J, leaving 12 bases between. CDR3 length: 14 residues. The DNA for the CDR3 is TGTGCCAGCAGTGACGGAGGACCCTCCTACGAGCAGTACTTC. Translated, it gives CASSDGGPSYEQYF.

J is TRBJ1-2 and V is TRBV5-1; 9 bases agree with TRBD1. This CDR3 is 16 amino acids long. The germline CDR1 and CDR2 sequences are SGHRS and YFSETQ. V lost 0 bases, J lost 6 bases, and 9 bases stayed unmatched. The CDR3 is CASSLEGQGPRNGYTF. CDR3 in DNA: TGCGCCAGCAGCTTGGAGGGACAGGGACCAAGGAATGGCTACACCTTC.

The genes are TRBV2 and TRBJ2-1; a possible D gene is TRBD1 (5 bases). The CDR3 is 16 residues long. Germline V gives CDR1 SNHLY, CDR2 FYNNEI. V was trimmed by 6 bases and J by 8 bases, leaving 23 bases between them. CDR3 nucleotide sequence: TGTGCCAGCAGAGCCCGTAGGGGAAGCAGAGAAGATGAGCAGTTCTTC. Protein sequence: CASRARRGSREDEQFF.

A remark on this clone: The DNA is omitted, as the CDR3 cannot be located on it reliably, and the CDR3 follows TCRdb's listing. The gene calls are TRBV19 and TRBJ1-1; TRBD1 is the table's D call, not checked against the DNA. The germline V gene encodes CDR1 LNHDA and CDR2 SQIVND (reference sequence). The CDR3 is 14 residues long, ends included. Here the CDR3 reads CASSILAVNTEAFF.